These 25 T cell receptor beta chains came from one sample sequenced in a study of shared clonotypes between healthy human individuals. Some clones are missing from TCRdb's copy, which holds only in-frame ones; the method was immunoSEQ multiplex PCR. Here the sample spans approximately 320,000 clones, approximately 74% being singletons. Source material: memory CD4+ T cells sorted from blood. Subset meaning: CD45RA-negative fraction. Receptor source: a man aged 25 to 45 in good health.

The chain couples TRBV2 to TRBJ2-2; D is unresolved. The CDR3 spans 14 residues. The V gene lost 3 bases and the J gene lost 7 bases, with 12 bases spanning the gap. Germline V gene data show CDR1 as SNHLY and CDR2 as FYNNEI. The CDR3, as DNA: TGTGCCAGCAGTGACCGTCGATGGGGCGGGGAGCTGTTTTTT. Translation gives CASSDRRWGGELFF.

The J gene is TRBJ2-5, the V gene TRBV18; D is ambiguous. With 4 bases removed from V and 5 bases from J, the gap between germline ends came to 11 bases. The CDR3 spans 13 residues. Germline CDR1 KGHSH, CDR2 LQKENI. The DNA for the CDR3 is TGTGCCAGCTCACGATCGGTTGGGGAGACCCAGTACTTC. It translates to CASSRSVGETQYF.

The chain carries TRBV28 and TRBJ2-7, with D perhaps TRBD2 (6 bases). The CDR3 length is 14 residues. Trimming cost V 2 bases and J 6 bases, with 14 bases left between them. Germline CDR1 reads MDHEN; CDR2 reads SYDVKM. The CDR3 sequence: CASSLDVGRFEQYF. The CDR3 DNA is TGTGCCAGCAGTTTAGATGTAGGGAGGTTCGAGCAGTACTTC.

J is TRBJ2-3 and V is TRBV27; perhaps TRBD2 as D (5 bases). Germline CDR1 is MNHEY and CDR2 is SMNVEV (reference sequence). The CDR3 covers 15 residues. Trimming took 3 bases from V and 2 from J, leaving 12 bases between them. This CDR3 reads CASSFGSRDTDTQYF. For the CDR3, the DNA is TGTGCCAGCAGTTTTGGTAGCCGGGACACAGATACGCAGTATTTT.

In this sample, this clone turned up a few times. This chain links TRBV19 with TRBJ2-2; D is perhaps TRBD2 (6 bases). Per the germline V gene, CDR1 is LNHDA and CDR2 is SQIVND (reference sequence). The length of the CDR3 is 21 residues. The V gene lost 7 bases and the J gene lost 0 bases, with 30 bases spanning the gap. CDR3 in amino acids: CASTPGGRGLWRFANTGELFF. The CDR3 DNA sequence: TGTGCCAGTACCCCCGGGGGAAGGGGCCTCTGGCGATTCGCGAACACCGGGGAGCTGTTTTTT.

This clone came up many times. The sample holds other DNA sequences that translate to the same CDR3. This chain joins TRBV7-6 and TRBJ2-1, with D maybe TRBD1 (6 bases). The CDR3 spans 12 residues. Germline CDR1 reads SGHVS; CDR2 reads FNYEAQ. The V end was cut by 2 bases, the J end by 7 bases, with 6 bases between. The CDR3 sequence: CASSLQGNEQFF. CDR3 nucleotide sequence: TGTGCCAGCAGCTTACAGGGGAATGAGCAGTTCTTC.

The chain couples TRBV6-1 to TRBJ1-1; D perhaps matches TRBD1 (5 bases). Deletions cut 6 bases from V and 11 bases from J, with 19 bases between. Germline CDR1 is MNHNS and CDR2 is SASEGT. The CDR3 spans 13 residues. CDR3 sequence reads: CASRGGTEILAFF. The CDR3 nucleotides read TGTGCCAGCAGGGGGGGGACGGAAATTTTGGCTTTCTTT.

The gene calls are TRBV2 and TRBJ1-5; D is perhaps TRBD1 (5 bases). The CDR3 is 14 amino acids. Germline V gene data show CDR1 as SNHLY and CDR2 as FYNNEI. V was cut by 3 bases and J by 8 bases, with 14 bases left in between. CDR3 sequence reads: CASSESGLTKPQHF. The CDR3 bases are TGTGCCAGCAGTGAGTCGGGACTTACTAAGCCCCAGCATTTT.

As for this clone: Compared with germline, one end of the junction differs, possibly owing to a read error. The V gene is TRBV20-1, the J gene TRBJ2-3; D might be TRBD2 (5 bases). CDR1 is DFQATT, CDR2 SNEGSKA, per germline (reference sequence). This CDR3 is built from 11 residues. As DNA, the CDR3 is TGCAGTGCCTCTAGCATAGATACGCAGTATTTT. This gives the protein CSASSIDTQYF.

This clone was picked up one time. This chain joins TRBV6-1 and TRBJ2-1, with D unclear. Between the trimmed V and J ends, which lost 0 bases and 5 bases, there was a span of 11 bases. CDR3 length: 15 residues. Germline CDR1 MNHNS, CDR2 SASEGT. CDR3 DNA: TGTGCCAGCAGTGAAGCGTCGGCAGGTCACAATGAGCAGTTCTTC. Amino acid sequence: CASSEASAGHNEQFF.

The chain has TRBV5-1 and TRBJ2-7; 7 nucleotides match TRBD2. Unmatched junction bases numbered 18, after V lost 5 bases and J lost 7 bases. This CDR3 contains 16 residues. The germline V gene has CDR1 SGHRS and CDR2 YFSETQ. DNA for the CDR3: TGCGCCAGCAGAACGTCTAGCGGAGGCCCCTGGGGAGAGCAGTACTTC. Its translation: CASRTSSGGPWGEQYF.

The chain links TRBV2 to TRBJ1-5; tentative D call: TRBD1 (5 bases). The CDR3 is 13 amino acids. Germline V gives CDR1 SNHLY, CDR2 FYNNEI. With 2 bases removed from V and 11 bases from J, the gap between germline ends came to 13 bases. The CDR3 reads CASSEMGGPSQHF. CDR3 sequence (DNA): TGTGCCAGCAGTGAAATGGGGGGTCCGTCCCAGCATTTT.

Only one count was recorded for this clone. The chain carries TRBV2 and TRBJ1-1; no definite D call. CDR1 and CDR2 from the germline V gene are SNHLY and FYNNEI. Trimming left V 5 bases short and J 3 bases short, with 10 bases between. The length of the CDR3 is 13 residues. CDR3 amino acids: CASSPPKDTEAFF. The DNA of the CDR3 is TGTGCCAGCAGTCCCCCGAAGGACACTGAAGCTTTCTTT.

The V gene is TRBV18, the J gene TRBJ1-3; TRBD1 aligns across 9 bases. The V and J ends lost 3 bases and 1 base, in that order; junction bases with no gene match: 13. The CDR3 spans 19 residues. Per germline, CDR1 KGHSH and CDR2 LQKENI. The CDR3 nucleotides read TGTGCCAGCTCACCTAAGGACAGGGGTGGTAGCCTGTCTGGAAACACCATATATTTT. Translation: CASSPKDRGGSLSGNTIYF.

The genes are TRBV19 and TRBJ1-5, with D possibly being TRBD1 (5 bases). V dropped 10 bases and J dropped 6 bases, with 13 bases sitting between them. This CDR3 region has 12 residues. The V gene's germline CDR1 is LNHDA and CDR2 SQIVND (reference sequence). The CDR3 DNA reads TGTGCCACCGCGCCGGGGGTTCAGCCCCAGCATTTT. Amino acids: CATAPGVQPQHF.

This clone was detected a few times. V and J are TRBV5-4 and TRBJ2-2; TRBD2 aligns across 8 bases. J was trimmed by 1 base and V by 4 bases; bases with no gene match: 9. CDR1 and CDR2 (germline): SGHNT, YYREEE (reference sequence). CDR3 length: 17 amino acids. The CDR3: CASSPGGLAGNTGELFF. As DNA, the CDR3 is TGTGCCAGCAGCCCCGGAGGGCTAGCGGGGAACACCGGGGAGCTGTTTTTT.

The chain recombines TRBV28 with TRBJ2-7, with 7 bases aligning to TRBD1. Trimming at V came to 10 bases and at J to 1 base, leaving 22 bases not matched to a gene. CDR3 size: 18 residues. From germline, CDR1 is MDHEN and CDR2 SYDVKM. The CDR3 coding sequence is TGTGCCACCTTTCCGTCCGGGACAGTTACCACTCCTTCCTACGAGCAGTACTTC. It is translated as CATFPSGTVTTPSYEQYF.

This chain connects TRBV10-2 to TRBJ1-1; TRBD1 matches 11 bases. Germline loops: CDR1 WSHSY, CDR2 SAAADI. This CDR3 is built from 18 residues. Losses at the gene ends were 7 bases for V and 3 bases for J; bases not matched to a gene: 16. CDR3 coding DNA: TGCGCCAGCACCCGAAGTAGGAGGACAGGGGGCTCGTACACTGAAGCTTTCTTT. Protein sequence: CASTRSRRTGGSYTEAFF.

The gene calls are TRBV28 and TRBJ2-3, with TRBD2 matching over 7 bases. This CDR3 has 15 residues. The V gene end was trimmed by 3 bases and the J gene end by 1 base; junction bases not matched to a gene: 4. CDR1 and CDR2 (germline): MDHEN, SYDVKM. CDR3 bases: TGTGCCAGCAGTTTTGGCGGGAGCGGCACAGATACGCAGTATTTT. The encoded protein is CASSFGGSGTDTQYF. The full variable domain, rest sourced from reference TRBV28 and TRBJ2-3, is DVKVTQSSRYLVKRTGEKVFLECVQDMDHENMFWYRQDPGLGLRLIYFSYDVKMKEKGDIPEGYSVSREKKERFSLILESASTNQTSMYLCASSFGGSGTDTQYFGPGTRLTVL.

The rearrangement links TRBV5-1 to TRBJ2-5, with no clear D. CDR3 size: 13 residues. V was shortened by 7 bases and J by 2 bases, with 12 bases between the two germline ends. Per the germline V gene, CDR1 is SGHRS and CDR2 is YFSETQ. The CDR3 DNA sequence: TGCGCCAGCGGATCGGAAAGACAAGAGACCCAGTACTTC. Translating gives CASGSERQETQYF.

This clone was seen a handful of times. The chain carries TRBV18 and TRBJ1-5; the D gene is possibly TRBD1 (6 bases). Germline CDR1 reads KGHSH; CDR2 reads LQKENI. The CDR3 totals 19 residues. Trimming stripped 1 base from V and 2 bases from J, with 21 bases between. The CDR3 spells CASSPRNPTGREGNQPQHF. DNA for the CDR3: TGTGCCAGCTCACCACGGAACCCGACAGGACGGGAGGGCAATCAGCCCCAGCATTTT.

J is TRBJ1-5 and V is TRBV15; 7 bases agree with TRBD1. The CDR3 length is 14 residues. Trimming took 5 bases from V and 0 from J; bases not matched to a gene: 1. From germline, CDR1 is LNHNV and CDR2 YYDKDF (reference sequence). For the CDR3, the DNA is TGTGCCACCAGCCGGGACAGTAGCAATCAGCCCCAGCATTTT. Protein: CATSRDSSNQPQHF. Variable domain in full (rest from reference TRBV15 and TRBJ1-5): DAMVIQNPRYQVTQFGKPVTLSCSQTLNHNVMYWYQQKSSQAPKLLFHYYDKDFNNEADTPDNFQSRRPNTSFCFLDIRSPGLGDTAMYLCATSRDSSNQPQHFGDGTRLSIL.

The CDR3 region has the DNA TGTGCCAGTAGGATTGGACAGGGCTACACTGAAGCTTTCTTT. Translating gives CASRIGQGYTEAFF. The genes are TRBV19 and TRBJ1-1; 8 positions agree with TRBD1. Unmatched junction bases numbered 6, after V lost 6 bases and J lost 3 bases. The CDR3 covers 14 residues. The germline V gene has CDR1 LNHDA and CDR2 SQIVND (reference sequence).

The chain couples TRBV10-3 to TRBJ1-3, with unresolved D. Trimming pared 7 bases from V and 1 base from J, leaving 8 bases between. This CDR3 comprises 13 residues. Germline CDR1 ENHRY, CDR2 SYGVKD. CDR3 DNA: TGTGCCATCATTGGCGGGTCTGGAAACACCATATATTTT. Translated: CAIIGGSGNTIYF.

V and J are TRBV10-3 and TRBJ2-4, with D unresolved. V was shortened by 3 bases and J by 7 bases, with 7 bases between the two germline ends. In germline, CDR1 is ENHRY, CDR2 SYGVKD. There are 12 residues in the CDR3. The CDR3 DNA sequence: TGTGCCATCAGTGAAGTCGACAACATTCAGTACTTC. As protein: CAISEVDNIQYF.